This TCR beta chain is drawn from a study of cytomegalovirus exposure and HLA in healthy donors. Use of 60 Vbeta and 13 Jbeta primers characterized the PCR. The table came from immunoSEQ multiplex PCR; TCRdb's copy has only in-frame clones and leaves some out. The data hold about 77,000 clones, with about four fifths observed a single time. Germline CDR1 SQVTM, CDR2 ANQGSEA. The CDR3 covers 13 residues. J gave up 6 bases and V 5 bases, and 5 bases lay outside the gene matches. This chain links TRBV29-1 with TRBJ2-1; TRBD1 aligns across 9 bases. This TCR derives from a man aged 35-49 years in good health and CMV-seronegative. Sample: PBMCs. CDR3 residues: CSVRTGESNEQFF. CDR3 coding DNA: TGCAGCGTTCGGACAGGGGAATCCAATGAGCAGTTCTTC.